This TCR beta chain appears in the sequencing data of a study of tumor-infiltrating lymphocytes in primary liver carcinoma. As for the study in general: Participating patients were men and women between 30 and 69 years old. Lesions, classed as T1-T3 N0M0, spanned about 4.2 to 10 cm across.

Concerning this clonotype itself: A junction boundary mismatches the germline segment, possibly from a read error.

Unsorted whole blood served as the source of blood RNA, and germline DNA was extracted as well. The CDR3 totals 13 residues. The V gene's germline CDR1 is SGHNT and CDR2 YENEEA. The authors made TCR beta cDNA from 450 to 600 ng total RNA with a constant-region primer. Slightly modified ARM-PCR served as the procedure for the TCR beta libraries. These libraries came from three rounds of nested multiplex PCR. TRBV1-TRBV30 forward primers and a C-beta reverse primer were used in the first two PCR rounds, which each ran for approximately 10 cycles. Each CDR3 protein is one row after TCRdb ran MiXCR on the multiplex PCR reads. Among about 310,000 distinct CDR3 sequences listed, about three fifths were seen once.

The receptor was isolated from a woman under 40 with primary liver carcinoma and hepatitis B virus infection. The chain recombines TRBV11-3 with TRBJ2-7; no reliable D call. Sequences were obtained from peripheral blood. This CDR3 is CASGLIDESEQYF. The CDR3 DNA is TGTGCCAGCGGCTTAATCGATGAGTCCGAGCAGTACTTC.